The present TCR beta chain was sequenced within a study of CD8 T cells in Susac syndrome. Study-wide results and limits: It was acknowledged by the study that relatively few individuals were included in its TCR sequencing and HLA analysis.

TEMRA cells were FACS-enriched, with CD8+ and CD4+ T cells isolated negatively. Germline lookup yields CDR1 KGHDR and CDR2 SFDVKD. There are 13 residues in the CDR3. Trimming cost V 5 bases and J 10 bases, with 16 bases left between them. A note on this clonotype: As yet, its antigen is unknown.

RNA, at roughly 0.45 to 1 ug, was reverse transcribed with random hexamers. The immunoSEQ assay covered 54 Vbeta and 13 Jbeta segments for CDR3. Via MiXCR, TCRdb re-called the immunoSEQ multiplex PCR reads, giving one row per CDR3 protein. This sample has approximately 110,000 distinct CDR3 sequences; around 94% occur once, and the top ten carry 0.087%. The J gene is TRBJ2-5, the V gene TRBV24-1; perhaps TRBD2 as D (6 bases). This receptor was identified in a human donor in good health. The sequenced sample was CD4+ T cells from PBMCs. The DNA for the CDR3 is TGTGCCACCAGTGGGGAGATTGGGGGGATCCAGTACTTC. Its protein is CATSGEIGGIQYF.